This TCR beta chain was recorded in a study of molecular identifiers for immune sequencing clone quantification. For bulk TCR libraries, previously described methods and listed TCR primers were used. TCRdb passed the PCR reads through MiXCR, listing each CDR3 protein once. The sample consists of 490,000 or so distinct CDR3 sequences, about 25% of them appearing once. Isolation of naive CD8 T cells was achieved by sorting on a CD8+CD4-CCR7+CD45RA+ phenotype. Sequenced material: naive CD8+ T cells from blood, with Jurkat cell RNA spiked in. Described subset: FACS-sorted CD8+CD4-CCR7+CD45RA+ naive T cells. The receptor comes from a human donor in good health. Some libraries in this study had Jurkat cell RNA spiked in.

CDR3 nucleotides: TGTGCCAGCAGTCGACAGGGGTCCCCCTACGAGCAGTACTTC. Amino acids: CASSRQGSPYEQYF. The rearrangement joins TRBV28 to TRBJ2-7, with TRBD1 matching 8 bases. V gave up 5 bases and J gave up 2 bases; unmatched junction bases: 5. Germline-derived CDR1 and CDR2 are MDHEN and SYDVKM. The CDR3 consists of 14 residues.